The next 18 T cell receptor beta chains were all read from a single sample in a study of CD8+CD57+ T cells in acquired aplastic anemia (dated by TCRdb to the late 2010s). The data were produced on an Illumina HiSeq 2000. TCR beta VDJ combination and CDR3 sequence profiling used genomic DNA as the template. Using fastp trimming at Q25 and MiXCR clonotype assembly, TCRdb reanalyzed the public sequencing data and kept in-frame beta chains. Rows with a matching CDR3 protein are joined into one entry that keeps the most common DNA and genes. The sample table shows some 130,000 distinct CDR3 sequences, and 48% are seen once. Under 3% of the sample goes to the ten largest clones. The sequenced sample was sorted CD4+, CD8+, or CD8+CD57+ T cells (not recorded which) from PBMCs. These receptors were obtained from a human donor in good health, serving as a control.

This clonotype has just one count. V usage is TRBV4-2 and J usage is TRBJ1-2, with no clear D. The germline gives CDR1 LGHNA, CDR2 YNFKEQ. This CDR3 contains 13 residues. The germline V and J ends were trimmed by 2 bases and 5 bases, with 9 bases remaining between them. This chain's CDR3 is CASSQNFGYGYTF. DNA of the CDR3: TGTGCCAGCAGCCAAAACTTTGGGTATGGCTACACCTTC.

The table lists this clonotype with a few counts. This chain connects TRBV18 to TRBJ2-1; 12 bases line up with TRBD2. V gave up 6 bases and J gave up 5 bases; unmatched junction bases: 11. Germline CDR1 and CDR2: KGHSH and LQKENI. The CDR3 sequence is 17 residues long. Here the CDR3 DNA reads TGTGCCAGCTCGGAAAGAACCGCTAGCGGGGGGGACAATGAGCAGTTCTTC. This sequence encodes CASSERTASGGDNEQFF.

This clonotype has a count of ten or more. The V call is TRBV20-1, the J call TRBJ2-5; 8 bases align to TRBD2. The V and J ends lost 5 bases and 3 bases, in that order; junction bases with no gene match: 11. Germline values: CDR1 DFQATT, CDR2 SNEGSKA (reference sequence). The CDR3 loop spans 15 amino acids. This CDR3 reads CSAPTGGLKKETQYF. DNA for the CDR3: TGCAGTGCTCCTACGGGGGGGCTTAAAAAAGAGACCCAGTACTTC.

This clonotype appeared many times. The V call is TRBV20-1, the J call TRBJ1-6; D gene ambiguous. The V end was cut by 0 bases, the J end by 7 bases, with 10 bases between. Germline CDR1 and CDR2: DFQATT and SNEGSKA (reference sequence). The CDR3 loop spans 14 amino acids. DNA of the CDR3: TGCAGTGCTAGAGATCCGGGCGGAAATTCACCCCTCCACTTT. The encoded protein is CSARDPGGNSPLHF.

CDR3 sequence reads: CASSESGNQGGYTF. The CDR3 DNA reads TGCGCCAGCAGTGAGTCAGGAAACCAAGGTGGCTACACCTTC. The rearrangement links TRBV10-2 to TRBJ1-2; D is uncertain. This CDR3 is built from 14 residues. V was trimmed by 0 bases and J by 7 bases, leaving 12 bases between them. Germline CDR1 and CDR2: WSHSY and SAAADI.

This chain links TRBV11-1 with TRBJ2-7, with TRBD1 identical over 10 bases. The V gene end was trimmed by 5 bases and the J gene end by 3 bases; junction bases not matched to a gene: 4. Germline loops: CDR1 SGHAT, CDR2 FQDESV (reference sequence). The CDR3 loop spans 14 amino acids. The CDR3 sequence: CASSDGQGDYEQYF. As DNA, the CDR3 is TGTGCCAGCAGCGACGGACAGGGGGACTACGAGCAGTACTTC.

This clonotype has a handful of counts. The rearrangement joins TRBV29-1 to TRBJ1-2, with a possible D match to TRBD1 (5 bases). In germline, CDR1 is SQVTM, CDR2 ANQGSEA. The CDR3 spans 11 residues. Trimming cost V 8 bases and J 5 bases, with 12 bases left between them. CDR3: CSLGTDYGYTF. In DNA form, the CDR3 reads TGCAGCCTCGGGACCGATTATGGCTACACCTTC.

The chain has TRBV19 and TRBJ2-2, with D unclear. This CDR3 comprises 11 residues. Per the germline V gene, CDR1 is LNHDA and CDR2 is SQIVND (reference sequence). V was trimmed by 5 bases and J by 5 bases, leaving 3 bases between them. CDR3 nucleotides: TGTGCCAGTAGTGTGACCGGGGAGCTGTTTTTT. Translating gives CASSVTGELFF.

This rearrangement joins TRBV29-1 to TRBJ2-7; the D gene is possibly TRBD2 (6 bases). Trimming left V 7 bases short and J 3 bases short, with 16 bases between. The CDR3 length is 13 residues. Per germline, CDR1 SQVTM and CDR2 ANQGSEA. The CDR3 DNA reads TGCAGCGCAAGTCGGGACTCATTCTACGAGCAGTACTTC. Its protein product is CSASRDSFYEQYF.

This clonotype was detected only once. V is TRBV7-9 and J is TRBJ1-1; TRBD1 is a possible D gene (5 bases). Per the germline V gene, CDR1 is SEHNR and CDR2 is FQNEAQ (reference sequence). V lost 5 bases to trimming and J lost 8 bases, with 12 bases between them. The CDR3 sequence is 12 residues long. CDR3 protein: CASSQPTEEAFF. CDR3 coding DNA: TGTGCCAGCAGCCAACCGACAGAGGAAGCTTTCTTT.

The V and J genes are TRBV7-2 and TRBJ2-5; no firm D call. This CDR3 comprises 14 residues. The V gene lost 0 bases and the J gene lost 1 base, with 6 bases spanning the gap. The germline V gene encodes CDR1 SGHTA and CDR2 FQGNSA. The CDR3 nucleotides are TGTGCCAGCAGCTTAGCGCGAGCCCAAGAGACCCAGTACTTC. It yields the protein CASSLARAQETQYF.

As regards this clonotype: A much bigger clone sits one base away, suggesting this may be a read error. The chain employs TRBV12-3 or TRBV12-4 and TRBJ2-5; TRBD2 aligns across 7 bases. The CDR3 runs 16 residues. The V segment lost 3 bases and the J segment 7 bases; nucleotides outside the gene matches: 14. The CDR3 DNA is TGTGCCAGCAGTTTTTGGGGGGGGGACGTAGTAGGGACCCAGTACTTC. Amino acid sequence: CASSFWGGDVVGTQYF.

The chain employs TRBV9 and TRBJ1-6; D uncertain. Germline V lookup: CDR1 SGDLS, CDR2 YYNGEE. The germline V and J ends were trimmed by 5 bases and 2 bases, with 11 bases remaining between them. This CDR3 comprises 15 residues. The CDR3, as DNA: TGTGCCAGCAGAGGGAGGGAGACCTATAATTCACCCCTCCACTTT. Amino acid sequence: CASRGRETYNSPLHF.

In the case of this clonotype: At one boundary the junction diverges from the germline segment, which might be a read error. CDR3 residues: CASSHGGGSTEAFF. The CDR3 coding sequence is TGTGCCAGCAGTCATGGGGGGGGTAGCACTGAAGCTTTCTTT. This chain connects TRBV10-3 to TRBJ1-1; weak D call: TRBD1 (5 bases). Germline CDR1 is ENHRY and CDR2 is SYGVKD. This CDR3 region has 14 residues.

This clonotype was counted at least ten times. V is TRBV7-3 and J is TRBJ1-1; no definite D call. V lost 5 bases and J lost 8, with 12 bases in between. Germline CDR1 SGHTA, CDR2 FQGTGA. This CDR3 is 12 amino acids long. The CDR3 coding sequence is TGTGCCAGCAGCCACCTACATGGAGAAGCTTTCTTT. Protein sequence: CASSHLHGEAFF.

The chain combines TRBV6-1 with TRBJ1-6, with D hard to call. The CDR3 sequence is 14 residues long. V lost 8 bases and J lost 11, with 19 bases in between. From germline, CDR1 is MNHNS and CDR2 SASEGT. The CDR3 region has the DNA TGTGCCAGCGGTCCTTTAGAGGGCAGTCCACCCCTCCACTTT. Translation gives CASGPLEGSPPLHF.

The chain joins TRBV29-1 to TRBJ1-3, with TRBD1 matching 8 bases. CDR3 length: 13 residues. After removal of 6 bases from V and 2 bases from J, the junction contained 3 bases not matched to a gene. Germline V gene lookup returns CDR1 SQVTM and CDR2 ANQGSEA. The DNA of the CDR3 is TGCAGCGTCATACAGGGGGCTGGAAACACCATATATTTT. Translating it yields CSVIQGAGNTIYF.

This clonotype has a count of ten or more. This chain links TRBV12-3 or TRBV12-4 with TRBJ1-2; the D is unclear. The CDR3 loop spans 14 amino acids. V gave up 2 bases and J gave up 4 bases, with 11 bases separating them. CDR3 region: CASSLWGFGYGYTF. CDR3 sequence (DNA): TGTGCCAGCAGTTTATGGGGTTTCGGCTATGGCTACACCTTC.